A single sample is the source of the 20 T cell receptor beta chains below, sequenced in a study of blood T cell repertoires in COVID-19. Assay used: immunoSEQ multiplex PCR; TCRdb lists only in-frame clones, some missing. Found here are 90,000 or so clones, about 89% of them singletons; the top ten hold approximately 1%. The specimen sequenced was peripheral blood. These receptors were taken from a human donor in a cohort sampled during active COVID-19.

CDR3 sequence reads: CASSLTRGRNTEAFF. CDR3 nucleotide sequence: TGTGCCAGCAGCCTCACCAGAGGTCGGAACACTGAAGCTTTCTTT. V usage is TRBV7-9 and J usage is TRBJ1-1; D is ambiguous. CDR3 size: 15 residues. CDR1 is SEHNR and CDR2 is FQNEAQ in the germline V gene (reference sequence). Trimming took off 5 bases at V and 1 base at J, with 14 bases between the two ends.

The J gene is TRBJ1-4, the V gene TRBV29-1, with a possible D match to TRBD1 (6 bases). Trimming took 4 bases from V and 0 from J, leaving 18 bases between them. The length of the CDR3 is 17 residues. In germline, CDR1 is SQVTM, CDR2 ANQGSEA. Here the CDR3 DNA reads TGCAGCGTTGCGGACAGTAGGGTTGGAGCAACTAATGAAAAACTGTTTTTT. It encodes CSVADSRVGATNEKLFF.

The gene calls are TRBV2 and TRBJ1-1; no firm D call. V lost 7 bases and J 7 bases, leaving 10 bases between the germline ends. CDR1 is SNHLY, CDR2 FYNNEI, per germline. The CDR3 is 11 amino acids. In nucleotides, the CDR3 is TGTGCCAGCAAGGAGACGGTTGAAGCTTTCTTT. Amino acid sequence: CASKETVEAFF.

The chain recombines TRBV30 with TRBJ2-3; 9 nucleotides agree with TRBD1. The CDR3 consists of 14 residues. From germline, CDR1 is GTSNPN and CDR2 SVGIG (reference sequence). V lost 5 bases and J lost 7; bases outside the gene matches: 10. CDR3 sequence: CAWAGGQGRNTQYF. The CDR3 bases are TGTGCCTGGGCCGGGGGACAGGGTCGAAATACGCAGTATTTT.

The rearrangement links TRBV28 to TRBJ1-1, with 9 bases identical to TRBD1. With V trimmed by 4 bases and J by 7 bases, 10 bases remained unmatched. CDR3 length: 15 residues. The germline V gene encodes CDR1 MDHEN and CDR2 SYDVKM. The CDR3: CASSSRDREGIEAFF. As DNA, the CDR3 is TGTGCCAGCAGTTCAAGGGACAGGGAAGGGATTGAAGCTTTCTTT.

The chain employs TRBV30 and TRBJ1-1; D gene ambiguous. The CDR3 is made up of 13 amino acids. Germline CDR1 GTSNPN, CDR2 SVGIG (reference sequence). V was shortened by 0 bases and J by 1 base, with 6 bases between the two germline ends. CDR3 sequence: CAWSVGQNTEAFF. Here the CDR3 DNA reads TGTGCCTGGAGTGTCGGTCAGAACACTGAAGCTTTCTTT.

This clone was seen once. V is TRBV27 and J is TRBJ1-4, with TRBD1 matching 11 bases. The CDR3 loop spans 17 amino acids. From germline, CDR1 is MNHEY and CDR2 SMNVEV (reference sequence). The J segment lost 0 bases and the V segment lost 5 bases, leaving 5 bases of the junction unmatched. CDR3 nucleotide sequence: TGTGCCAGCAGTCCAGGACAGGGGGCTACAACTAATGAAAAACTGTTTTTT. This encodes CASSPGQGATTNEKLFF. The variable domain in full, with the rest retrieved from reference TRBV27 and TRBJ1-4, is EAQVTQNPRYLITVTGKKLTVTCSQNMNHEYMSWYRQDPGLGLRQIYYSMNVEVTDKGDVPEGYKVSRKEKRNFPLILESPSPNQTSLYFCASSPGQGATTNEKLFFGSGTQLSVL.

The gene calls are TRBV7-9 and TRBJ2-3; possible D gene TRBD1, 6 bases. CDR1 and CDR2 (germline): SEHNR, FQNEAQ (reference sequence). The CDR3 is 14 amino acids. The ends were cut back, 8 bases at V and 2 bases at J, with 14 bases in the middle. CDR3 sequence reads: CASSRDIDTDTQYF. Here the CDR3 DNA reads TGTGCCAGCTCCCGGGACATAGACACAGATACGCAGTATTTT.

V is TRBV9 and J is TRBJ1-1; D not certain. V gave up 1 base and J gave up 4 bases, with 11 bases separating them. Germline V gene lookup returns CDR1 SGDLS and CDR2 YYNGEE. The CDR3 is made up of 14 amino acids. CDR3 sequence reads: CASSVSGGPTEAFF. The CDR3 region has the DNA TGTGCCAGCAGCGTAAGCGGCGGGCCCACTGAAGCTTTCTTT.

This rearrangement joins TRBV7-9 to TRBJ2-2; D perhaps matches TRBD2 (6 bases). CDR1 and CDR2 (germline): SEHNR, FQNEAQ (reference sequence). CDR3 length: 13 amino acids. V lost 5 bases to trimming and J lost 7 bases, with 11 bases between them. In DNA form, the CDR3 reads TGTGCCAGCAGCCTCCCCGGGGGCGGGGAGCTGTTTTTT. This sequence encodes CASSLPGGGELFF.

The chain carries TRBV4-2 and TRBJ1-2; 7 nucleotides align to TRBD1. Germline V gene data show CDR1 as LGHNA and CDR2 as YNFKEQ. The CDR3 totals 15 residues. Losses at the gene ends were 1 base for V and 8 bases for J; bases not matched to a gene: 10. The CDR3 protein is CASSQGDSGAQGYTF. The CDR3 coding sequence is TGTGCCAGCAGCCAAGGGGACAGTGGGGCGCAGGGCTACACCTTC.

The chain links TRBV2 to TRBJ2-3; TRBD2 aligns across 10 bases. The V gene's germline CDR1 is SNHLY and CDR2 FYNNEI. V shed 8 bases, J shed 5 bases, and the junction held 16 bases outside the gene matches. CDR3 length: 17 residues. CDR3 in DNA: TGTGCCAGCCTAGTATCCAGCGGGAGGGCCGGTGGAGATACGCAGTATTTT. Protein product: CASLVSSGRAGGDTQYF.

The chain recombines TRBV12-5 with TRBJ2-1, with TRBD2 identical over 11 bases. This CDR3 spans 13 amino acids. The junction had 2 bases not matched to a gene; V was cut back by 6 bases and J by 7 bases. The V gene's germline CDR1 is LGHNT and CDR2 FRNRAP. The CDR3 DNA reads as TGTGCTAGTGGCCCTAGCGGGAGGAATGAGCAGTTCTTC. Protein product: CASGPSGRNEQFF. Using reference TRBV12-5 and TRBJ2-1 for the parts outside the CDR3, the full variable domain is DARVTQTPRHKVTEMGQEVTMRCQPILGHNTVFWYRQTMMQGLELLAYFRNRAPLDDSGMPKDRFSAEMPDATLATLKIQPSEPRDSAVYFCASGPSGRNEQFFGPGTRLTVL.

V is TRBV9 and J is TRBJ2-7; no definite D call. The germline V gene has CDR1 SGDLS and CDR2 YYNGEE. The CDR3 spans 13 residues. Trimming cost V 0 bases and J 2 bases, with 6 bases left between them. The CDR3 reads CASSVGPTYEQYF. The CDR3, as DNA: TGTGCCAGCAGCGTAGGGCCGACCTACGAGCAGTACTTC.

The chain links TRBV7-3 to TRBJ2-1, with a tentative D call TRBD2 (6 bases). The CDR3 totals 13 residues. With 1 base removed from V and 9 bases from J, the gap between germline ends came to 10 bases. Germline V gene lookup returns CDR1 SGHTA and CDR2 FQGTGA. CDR3 amino acids: CASSLRDSREQFF. The CDR3, as DNA: TGTGCCAGCAGCTTAAGGGACTCGCGTGAGCAGTTCTTC.

For the CDR3, the DNA is TGTGCCAGCAGCTTCACACAGGTCCTTGAAGCTGAAGCTTTCTTT. This encodes CASSFTQVLEAEAFF. The gene calls are TRBV11-2 and TRBJ1-1; D is perhaps TRBD1 (5 bases). The CDR3 is made up of 15 amino acids. Germline V gene sequence: CDR1 SGHAT, CDR2 FQNNGV. V was clipped by 3 bases and J by 6 bases, with 17 bases between them.

The chain is built from TRBV18 and TRBJ2-7; maybe TRBD2 (6 bases). In germline, CDR1 is KGHSH, CDR2 LQKENI. V lost 4 bases, J lost 7 bases, and 17 bases lay in between. This CDR3 comprises 14 residues. DNA of the CDR3: TGTGCCAGCTCACTATCGGGACTCCCTTTGGAGCAGTACTTC. Translated, it gives CASSLSGLPLEQYF.

This chain connects TRBV27 to TRBJ2-1; 11 bases fit TRBD2. V was clipped by 4 bases and J by 7 bases; unmatched bases: 3. Germline CDR1 and CDR2: MNHEY and SMNVEV (reference sequence). This CDR3 is built from 14 residues. In nucleotides, the CDR3 is TGTGCCAGCAGTTGGGTAGCGGGAGGGAATGAGCAGTTCTTC. It specifies CASSWVAGGNEQFF.

The DNA of the CDR3 is TGTGCCATCTCCACCGGACTAGCGGACTACAATGAGCAGTTCTTC. Amino acid sequence: CAISTGLADYNEQFF. This chain connects TRBV10-3 to TRBJ2-1; the match to TRBD2 covers 10 bases. Germline V gene sequence: CDR1 ENHRY, CDR2 SYGVKD. The CDR3 has 15 amino acids. Germline trimming cut 8 bases from V and 3 bases from J; bases unmatched to any gene: 7.

This chain links TRBV14 with TRBJ2-5; tentative D call: TRBD1 (5 bases). The CDR3 consists of 14 residues. From germline, CDR1 is SGHDN and CDR2 FVKESK. Between the trimmed V and J ends, which lost 2 bases and 5 bases, there was a span of 12 bases. CDR3 amino acids: CASSQRSGLETQYF. The CDR3 region has the DNA TGTGCCAGCAGCCAAAGGTCAGGGCTGGAGACCCAGTACTTC.